The 20 T cell receptor beta chains below were found in one sample sequenced in a study of blood T cell repertoires in COVID-19. TCRdb keeps only in-frame clones here, not all; method: immunoSEQ multiplex PCR. The table includes around 150,000 clones, roughly 80% detected once. Sequenced material: peripheral blood. The receptors come from a woman of 80 years or more with acute or convalescent COVID-19.

The V and J genes are TRBV7-2 and TRBJ2-5; 8 positions agree with TRBD1. The V segment lost 5 bases and the J segment 5 bases; nucleotides outside the gene matches: 7. Per germline, CDR1 SGHTA and CDR2 FQGNSA. This CDR3 contains 14 residues. This chain's CDR3 is CASSLDRVSETQYF. CDR3 nucleotide sequence: TGTGCCAGCAGCCTGGACAGGGTATCTGAGACCCAGTACTTC.

The chain uses TRBV19 and TRBJ1-3, with 8 bases aligning to TRBD1. This CDR3 has 15 residues. With V trimmed by 7 bases and J by 2 bases, 7 bases remained unmatched. CDR1 and CDR2 (germline): LNHDA, SQIVND (reference sequence). The CDR3 loop reads CASNDQGAAGNTIYF. The CDR3 DNA sequence: TGTGCCAGTAATGATCAGGGGGCAGCTGGAAACACCATATATTTT. Full variable domain (outside the CDR3, taken from reference TRBV19 and TRBJ1-3): DGGITQSPKYLFRKEGQNVTLSCEQNLNHDAMYWYRQDPGQGLRLIYYSQIVNDFQKGDIAEGYSVSREKKESFPLTVTSAQKNPTAFYLCASNDQGAAGNTIYFGEGSWLTVV.

The chain has TRBV6-5 and TRBJ2-7, with TRBD2 matching over 9 bases. The V gene end was trimmed by 2 bases and the J gene end by 5 bases; junction bases not matched to a gene: 7. CDR3 length: 15 residues. Germline loops: CDR1 MNHEY, CDR2 SVGAGI. The CDR3: CASSYLAGRLNEQYF. DNA for the CDR3: TGTGCCAGCAGTTACCTAGCGGGAAGATTGAACGAGCAGTACTTC.

This clone was picked up a small number of times. The V and J genes are TRBV3-1 (or the pseudogene TRBV3-2) and TRBJ2-1; 12 nucleotides line up with TRBD2. The CDR3 consists of 15 residues. CDR1 and CDR2 (germline): LGHDT, YNNKEL (reference sequence). J gave up 7 bases and V 4 bases, and 5 bases lay outside the gene matches. CDR3 sequence (DNA): TGTGCCAGCAGCCTTTCCGGGACTAGCGGGAATGAGCAGTTCTTC. Translating it yields CASSLSGTSGNEQFF.

The V call is TRBV9, the J call TRBJ2-3; D unclear. The CDR3 loop spans 15 amino acids. The V gene's germline CDR1 is SGDLS and CDR2 YYNGEE. Trimming cost V 3 bases and J 1 base, with 12 bases left between them. CDR3 coding DNA: TGTGCCAGCAGCGCAGACCTAGTCGGCACAGATACGCAGTATTTT. Protein: CASSADLVGTDTQYF.

The chain recombines TRBV6-1 with TRBJ2-4; D is perhaps TRBD1 (6 bases). The V gene's germline CDR1 is MNHNS and CDR2 SASEGT. The CDR3 is 19 residues long. Trimming left V 4 bases short and J 0 bases short, with 22 bases between. For the CDR3, the DNA is TGTGCCAGCAGTGTAACCGGGACACCGATTCCCTTAGCCAAAAACATTCAGTACTTC. Protein product: CASSVTGTPIPLAKNIQYF.

The chain carries TRBV28 and TRBJ2-7; 7 bases are a match to TRBD1. The CDR3 runs 13 residues. Unmatched junction bases numbered 4, after V lost 1 base and J lost 7 bases. Germline loops: CDR1 MDHEN, CDR2 SYDVKM. CDR3 amino acids: CASSLLQGREQYF. The DNA for the CDR3 is TGTGCCAGCAGTTTATTACAGGGGAGAGAGCAGTACTTC.

V gene TRBV29-1 combines with J gene TRBJ1-5; D remains unclear. The CDR3 extends over 13 amino acids. In germline, CDR1 is SQVTM, CDR2 ANQGSEA. V was clipped by 4 bases and J by 4 bases, with 11 bases between them. In nucleotides, the CDR3 is TGCAGCGTTGCGCGGGATTTGAATCAGCCCCAGCATTTT. It is translated as CSVARDLNQPQHF.

This rearrangement joins TRBV5-6 to TRBJ1-1; D may be TRBD1 (6 bases). The CDR3 extends over 14 amino acids. V lost 2 bases and J lost 3, with 11 bases in between. From germline, CDR1 is SGHDT and CDR2 YYEEEE. CDR3 sequence reads: CASSFRGGDTEAFF. The CDR3 DNA sequence: TGTGCCAGCAGCTTCAGGGGAGGGGACACTGAAGCTTTCTTT.

CDR3 sequence reads: CASSARDGSQPQHF. The CDR3 DNA is TGTGCCAGCTCAGCCCGGGACGGGAGCCAGCCCCAGCATTTT. V and J are TRBV18 and TRBJ1-5, with D tentatively TRBD1 (5 bases). Trimming removed 5 bases at V and 7 bases at J, with 15 bases between. The germline gives CDR1 KGHSH, CDR2 LQKENI. The CDR3 spans 14 residues.

This chain uses TRBV5-6 with TRBJ2-3; 7 bases align to TRBD1. Trimming cost V 4 bases and J 6 bases; bases outside gene matches: 8. The germline gives CDR1 SGHDT, CDR2 YYEEEE. This CDR3 comprises 14 residues. This CDR3 is CASSQTGSSDTQYF. DNA for the CDR3: TGTGCCAGCAGCCAGACAGGGAGTTCCGATACGCAGTATTTT.

V is TRBV18 and J is TRBJ1-5; D is uncertain. The V gene lost 5 bases and the J gene lost 7 bases, with 12 bases spanning the gap. This CDR3 comprises 13 residues. CDR1 and CDR2 from the germline V gene are KGHSH and LQKENI. CDR3: CASSEGEKQPQHF. The CDR3 coding sequence is TGTGCCAGCTCAGAAGGAGAGAAGCAGCCCCAGCATTTT.

This clone has a single count. The chain links TRBV7-8 to TRBJ2-1, with TRBD2 matching 7 bases. CDR3 length: 14 residues. The V segment lost 2 bases and the J segment 6 bases; nucleotides outside the gene matches: 4. Germline V gene sequence: CDR1 SGHVS, CDR2 FQNEAQ. DNA for the CDR3: TGTGCCAGCAGCTTAAGGGAGGGAAGCAATGAGCAGTTCTTC. It is translated as CASSLREGSNEQFF. The full variable domain, its missing parts supplied by reference TRBV7-8 and TRBJ2-1, is GAGVSQSPRYKVAKRGQDVALRCDPISGHVSLFWYQQALGQGPEFLTYFQNEAQLDKSGLPSDRFFAERPEGSVSTLKIQRTQQEDSAVYLCASSLREGSNEQFFGPGTRLTVL.

The rearrangement uses TRBV14 and TRBJ1-2; TRBD1 agrees at 7 bases. The CDR3 runs 13 residues. V trimming: 3 bases; J trimming: 8 bases; junction bases outside the gene matches: 6. Germline values: CDR1 SGHDN, CDR2 FVKESK. The CDR3 sequence is CASSQGQLGGYTF. CDR3 DNA: TGTGCCAGCAGCCAGGGACAGCTCGGGGGCTACACCTTC.

The chain employs TRBV28 and TRBJ2-3, with 10 bases fitting TRBD2. CDR1 MDHEN and CDR2 SYDVKM come from the germline V gene. V lost 5 bases and J lost 2; bases outside the gene matches: 10. The CDR3 extends over 17 amino acids. CDR3 sequence reads: CASSQRLAGPDTDTQYF. The CDR3 DNA follows: TGTGCCAGCAGTCAAAGACTAGCGGGCCCCGACACAGATACGCAGTATTTT.

This clone was counted a single time. This sample includes further DNA sequences coding for the same CDR3. This chain uses TRBV3-1 (or the pseudogene TRBV3-2) with TRBJ1-1, with 9 bases that match TRBD1. V lost 3 bases to trimming and J lost 4 bases; unmatched junction nucleotides: 6. Germline loops: CDR1 LGHDT, CDR2 YNNKEL (reference sequence). The CDR3 loop spans 15 amino acids. The CDR3 region has the DNA TGTGCCAGCAGCCAGGGGACAGGGCCCAGCACTGAAGCTTTCTTT. This gives the protein CASSQGTGPSTEAFF.

The J gene is TRBJ2-1, the V gene TRBV7-2, with D maybe TRBD2 (7 bases). The V gene lost 5 bases and the J gene lost 3 bases, with 14 bases spanning the gap. Germline V lookup: CDR1 SGHTA, CDR2 FQGNSA. This CDR3 is built from 15 residues. The CDR3 loop is CASSPRGANYNEQFF. DNA for the CDR3: TGTGCCAGCAGCCCCCGGGGGGCTAACTACAATGAGCAGTTCTTC. The full variable domain, rest sourced from reference TRBV7-2 and TRBJ2-1, is GAGVSQSPSNKVTEKGKDVELRCDPISGHTALYWYRQSLGQGLEFLIYFQGNSAPDKSGLPSDRFSAERTGGSVSTLTIQRTQQEDSAVYLCASSPRGANYNEQFFGPGTRLTVL.

J is TRBJ1-5 and V is TRBV27; tentative D call: TRBD1 (5 bases). The CDR3 covers 14 residues. Trimming took off 8 bases at V and 5 bases at J, with 16 bases between the two ends. Per germline, CDR1 MNHEY and CDR2 SMNVEV (reference sequence). The CDR3, as DNA: TGTGCCAGCTCTCCCCGGGGAGGGGATCAGCCCCAGCATTTT. This translates into CASSPRGGDQPQHF.

This clone was seen only once. The chain combines TRBV19 with TRBJ2-3; 11 positions match TRBD2. Germline loops: CDR1 LNHDA, CDR2 SQIVND (reference sequence). This CDR3 region has 20 residues. With 1 base clipped from V and 0 bases from J, the junction kept 12 bases outside the gene matches. Written as DNA, the CDR3 is TGTGCCAGTAGTATAGGTAGCGGGAGGGCCCTAATAACTAGCACAGATACGCAGTATTTT. Its protein product is CASSIGSGRALITSTDTQYF.

The CDR3 DNA is TGCGCCAGCAGTGCCCAGCGGCAAGAGACCCAGTACTTC. This translates into CASSAQRQETQYF. The genes are TRBV10-1 and TRBJ2-5, with D possibly being TRBD2 (5 bases). V lost 4 bases, J lost 2 bases, and 8 bases lay in between. This CDR3 is 13 amino acids long. From germline, CDR1 is WNHNN and CDR2 SYGVQD (reference sequence).